What follows are 5 T cell receptor beta chains derived from one specimen sequenced in a study of shared clonotypes between healthy human individuals. The assay was immunoSEQ multiplex PCR, and TCRdb's table has in-frame clones only and misses some. This table has approximately 2,000,000 clones, 80% to 95% appearing once. The sample taken for sequencing was naive CD4+ T cells from PBMCs. Sample subset: CD45RA+ positively selected. These receptors were taken from a man younger than 35 in good health. Some clones in this sample may be carry-over from other donors' samples.

The J gene is TRBJ2-1, the V gene TRBV28; no definite D call. This CDR3 comprises 12 residues. Germline CDR1 reads MDHEN; CDR2 reads SYDVKM. Deletions cut 3 bases from V and 10 bases from J, with 10 bases between. CDR3 DNA sequence: TGTGCCAGCAGTTTGCGGAGCTGGGAGCAGTTCTTC. This codes for CASSLRSWEQFF. Using reference TRBV28 and TRBJ2-1 for the parts outside the CDR3, the full variable domain is DVKVTQSSRYLVKRTGEKVFLECVQDMDHENMFWYRQDPGLGLRLIYFSYDVKMKEKGDIPEGYSVSREKKERFSLILESASTNQTSMYLCASSLRSWEQFFGPGTRLTVL.

This chain links TRBV5-1 with TRBJ2-6; unclear D gene. Germline lookup yields CDR1 SGHRS and CDR2 YFSETQ. Deletions cut 1 base from V and 4 bases from J, with 12 bases between. The CDR3 consists of 16 residues. The CDR3 region has the DNA TGCGCCAGCAGCTTGCCTGTCGGAACCGGGGCCAACGTCCTGACTTTC. It encodes CASSLPVGTGANVLTF.

A few counts support this clone. The V and J genes are TRBV11-2 and TRBJ1-1; no definite D call. The CDR3 sequence is 13 residues long. CDR1 is SGHAT and CDR2 is FQNNGV in the germline V gene. The V and J ends lost 1 base and 1 base respectively, with 4 bases between them. CDR3 residues: CASSLVGNTEAFF. CDR3 bases: TGTGCCAGCAGCTTAGTGGGGAACACTGAAGCTTTCTTT.

CDR3 nucleotide sequence: TGCGCCAGCAGCTTGCCTGGCGGGGTGAACACCGGGGAGCTGTTTTTT. This encodes CASSLPGGVNTGELFF. The chain combines TRBV5-1 with TRBJ2-2, with a weak D call TRBD2 (6 bases). The germline CDR1 and CDR2 sequences are SGHRS and YFSETQ. The CDR3 totals 16 residues. V lost 1 base to trimming and J lost 1 base, with 11 bases between them.

This clone was recorded only once. The rearrangement links TRBV11-2 to TRBJ2-1; TRBD2 matches 7 bases. From germline, CDR1 is SGHAT and CDR2 FQNNGV. V lost 4 bases to trimming and J lost 2 bases; unmatched junction nucleotides: 5. This CDR3 region has 15 residues. For the CDR3, the DNA is TGTGCCAGCAGCTCCCGGACTAGTACCTACAATGAGCAGTTCTTC. This translates into CASSSRTSTYNEQFF.